The subject of this entry is one T cell receptor beta chain. The source of the sample is a study of T cell responses to AZD1222 COVID-19 vaccine. TCRdb keeps only in-frame clones here, not all; method: immunoSEQ multiplex PCR. The data contain about 100,000 clones, roughly 90% of them singletons. V was trimmed by 1 base and J by 1 base, leaving 4 bases between them. The CDR3 totals 13 residues. Germline lookup yields CDR1 SGHTA and CDR2 FQGTGA. This clonotype originated in an adult in good health. This chain uses TRBV7-3 with TRBJ1-1, with no clear D. The specimen was peripheral blood, collected on day 0 of AZD1222 vaccination. In nucleotides, the CDR3 is TGTGCCAGCAGCTTAAGTGGGAACACTGAAGCTTTCTTT. It specifies CASSLSGNTEAFF.